This TCR beta chain appears in the sequencing data of a study of cytotoxic CD8 clonotypes in ibrutinib-treated CLL. Study information: The patients comprised approximately eleven relapsed/refractory and around 16 treatment-naive cases, around 17 IGHV unmutated. Samples yielded averages of 255,043 productive templates and 94,082 productive rearrangements. Study-wide results and caveats: Baseline-level clonality went beyond age-matched healthy donors and moved in step with circulating CD8+ T-cell counts. An increase in clonality occurred at ibrutinib response, followed by a return toward baseline at progression.

This CDR3 is 16 amino acids long. Looked up from germline, CDR1 is SGHRS and CDR2 is YFSETQ. The V and J ends lost 4 bases and 3 bases, in that order; junction bases with no gene match: 9. In regard to this clone: Its antigen remains unknown.

The data were produced by immunoSEQ multiplex PCR, yet TCRdb's version contains in-frame clones alone and is incomplete. The sample shows 58,000 or so clones, around 52% of them seen only once. This clonotype originated in a human donor with chronic lymphocytic leukemia. Sequences were derived from PBMCs, sampled after 12 months of ibrutinib treatment. The chain uses TRBV5-1 and TRBJ2-2; 7 bases are shared with TRBD2. CDR3: CASSRPGGGDTGELFF. The CDR3 DNA sequence: TGCGCCAGCAGCCGTCCCGGGGGAGGGGACACCGGGGAGCTGTTTTTT.